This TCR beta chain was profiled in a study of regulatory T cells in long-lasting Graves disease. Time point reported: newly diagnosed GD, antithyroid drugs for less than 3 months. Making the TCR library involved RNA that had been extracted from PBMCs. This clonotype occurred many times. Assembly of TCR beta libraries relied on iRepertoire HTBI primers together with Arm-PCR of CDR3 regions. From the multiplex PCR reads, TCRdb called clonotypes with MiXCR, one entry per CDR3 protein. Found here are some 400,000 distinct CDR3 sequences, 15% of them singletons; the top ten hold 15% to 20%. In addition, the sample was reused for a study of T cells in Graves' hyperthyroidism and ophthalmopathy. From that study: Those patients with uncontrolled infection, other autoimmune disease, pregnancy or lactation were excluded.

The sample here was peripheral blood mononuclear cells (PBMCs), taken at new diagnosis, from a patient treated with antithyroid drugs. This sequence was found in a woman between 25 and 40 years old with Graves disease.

The CDR3 region has the DNA TGTGCCAGTAGTATTGCCCGCGGCACCGGGGAGCTGTTTTTT. This codes for CASSIARGTGELFF. The V gene is TRBV19, the J gene TRBJ2-2; the D is unclear. Looked up from germline, CDR1 is LNHDA and CDR2 is SQIVND (reference sequence). Trimming pared 3 bases from V and 4 bases from J, leaving 9 bases between. This CDR3 has 14 residues.